These 26 T cell receptor beta chains originate from one sample sequenced in a study of long-term antiretroviral therapy in people with HIV. The immunoSEQ assay was v3.0, run at survey level. Sequenced by immunoSEQ multiplex PCR; TCRdb stores in-frame clones only, minus some. The table includes about 22,000 clones, around 84% detected once. The sample in question was unsorted PBMCs, obtained 1.3 years after starting antiretroviral therapy. All receptors come from a man aged 55 to 70 with HIV.

CDR3 protein: CASSLEGTNYGYTF. The CDR3 DNA follows: TGCGCCAGCAGCTTGGAAGGGACGAACTATGGCTACACCTTC. The chain is built from TRBV5-1 and TRBJ1-2; TRBD1 is a possible D gene (5 bases). Trimming pared 0 bases from V and 2 bases from J, leaving 8 bases between. The CDR3 extends over 14 amino acids. In germline, CDR1 is SGHRS, CDR2 YFSETQ.

The chain carries TRBV15 and TRBJ2-3; 8 bases match TRBD2. This CDR3 region has 14 residues. Germline assignment: CDR1 LNHNV and CDR2 YYDKDF (reference sequence). Trimming cost V 7 bases and J 2 bases; bases outside gene matches: 5. In nucleotides, the CDR3 is TGTGCCACCATAAGCGGGGGCCACACAGATACGCAGTATTTT. Protein sequence: CATISGGHTDTQYF.

This clone occurred a few times. The CDR3 nucleotides read TGTGCCAGCAGCCCCGGACAGGGACGAGGCTACACCTTC. Translation gives CASSPGQGRGYTF. The chain carries TRBV7-3 and TRBJ1-2; 8 bases line up with TRBD1. Per germline, CDR1 SGHTA and CDR2 FQGTGA. This CDR3 comprises 13 residues. The trim removed 5 bases at V and 8 bases at J, leaving 7 bases unmatched.

This chain links TRBV11-3 with TRBJ1-2; D not certain. The germline CDR1 and CDR2 sequences are SGHNT and YENEEA. The length of the CDR3 is 13 residues. V gave up 6 bases and J gave up 4 bases, with 12 bases separating them. The CDR3 DNA reads as TGTGCCAGCAGACCACAGCTCCTCTATGGCTACACCTTC. Translated, it gives CASRPQLLYGYTF.

The rearrangement joins TRBV7-8 to TRBJ1-1; unclear D gene. The CDR3 sequence is 14 residues long. V lost 7 bases, J lost 0 bases, and 12 bases lay in between. The germline V gene has CDR1 SGHVS and CDR2 FQNEAQ. CDR3 region: CASTGSEMNTEAFF. The CDR3 nucleotides read TGTGCCAGCACCGGCAGTGAGATGAACACTGAAGCTTTCTTT.

The chain joins TRBV5-1 to TRBJ1-3, with D tentatively TRBD1 (5 bases). Germline CDR1 is SGHRS and CDR2 is YFSETQ. V lost 5 bases and J lost 0, with 15 bases in between. The CDR3 consists of 16 residues. CDR3 nucleotides: TGCGCCAGCAGACAAATGGGGCCCACCTCTGGAAACACCATATATTTT. Its translation: CASRQMGPTSGNTIYF.

This clone was picked up a small number of times. V and J are TRBV21-1 and TRBJ2-7; TRBD2, the D gene given by the table, was not confirmed from the DNA. TRBV21-1 is a recognized pseudogene. The CDR3 sequence is 14 residues long. In DNA form, the CDR3 reads TGTGCCAGCGGCACCCGGAGAGGATCCTACGAGCAGTACTTC. Encoded protein: CASGTRRGSYEQYF.

This chain joins TRBV18 and TRBJ1-2; no clear D. Germline V CDR1 and CDR2: KGHSH, LQKENI. This CDR3 has 16 residues. Trimming removed 2 bases at V and 4 bases at J, with 17 bases between. CDR3 amino acids: CASSPSQDGGVYGYTF. In DNA form, the CDR3 reads TGTGCCAGCTCACCAAGTCAGGATGGTGGGGTCTATGGCTACACCTTC.

V is TRBV15 and J is TRBJ2-1; tentative D call: TRBD2 (7 bases). The V gene's germline CDR1 is LNHNV and CDR2 YYDKDF (reference sequence). The CDR3 covers 17 residues. The V end lost 2 bases, the J end lost 9 bases, and 23 bases lay between the germline ends. CDR3 sequence: CATSRPLGGRAGAEQFF. The CDR3 DNA sequence: TGTGCCACCAGCAGACCCCTAGGGGGGAGGGCCGGGGCTGAGCAGTTCTTC.

The chain employs TRBV10-3 and TRBJ2-2; a weak D match, TRBD2 (6 bases). Trimming cost V 3 bases and J 6 bases, with 23 bases left between them. Per the germline V gene, CDR1 is ENHRY and CDR2 is SYGVKD. CDR3 size: 18 residues. The CDR3 nucleotides read TGTGCCATCAGTGACCCTCTAGGAGGGAGAGGAGGCGCCGGGGAGCTGTTTTTT. Translation: CAISDPLGGRGGAGELFF.

This chain connects TRBV7-9 to TRBJ2-5; 7 bases agree with TRBD2. Germline V gene lookup returns CDR1 SEHNR and CDR2 FQNEAQ (reference sequence). CDR3 size: 15 residues. Trimming at V came to 4 bases and at J to 3 bases, leaving 8 bases not matched to a gene. The CDR3 DNA sequence: TGTGCCAGCAGCTACCCGGGGAGGGCCAAAGAGACCCAGTACTTC. Amino acid sequence: CASSYPGRAKETQYF.

The chain is built from TRBV7-9 and TRBJ1-1, with unresolved D. Germline V gives CDR1 SEHNR, CDR2 FQNEAQ (reference sequence). V lost 1 base, J lost 8 bases, and 17 bases lay in between. The CDR3 has 15 residues. This CDR3 is CASSLVLEGRPEAFF. The CDR3 DNA is TGTGCCAGCAGCTTAGTATTGGAGGGCAGGCCGGAAGCTTTCTTT.

This rearrangement joins TRBV5-1 to TRBJ2-3; D unresolved. The CDR3 has 16 amino acids. Germline CDR1 SGHRS, CDR2 YFSETQ. V lost 0 bases and J lost 2, with 13 bases in between. CDR3 bases: TGCGCCAGCAGCTTGGTAGTGGGTAGGGACACAGATACGCAGTATTTT. This encodes CASSLVVGRDTDTQYF.

The J gene is TRBJ1-4, the V gene TRBV7-9; D uncertain. V lost 11 bases, J lost 4 bases, and 8 bases lay in between. The germline V gene has CDR1 SEHNR and CDR2 FQNEAQ (reference sequence). The CDR3 length is 11 residues. CDR3 amino acids: CAGERNEKLFF. Here the CDR3 DNA reads TGTGCCGGTGAGCGTAATGAAAAACTGTTTTTT.

This chain joins TRBV5-1 and TRBJ2-5; 8 nucleotides align to TRBD1. CDR1 SGHRS and CDR2 YFSETQ come from the germline V gene. J was trimmed by 3 bases and V by 3 bases; bases with no gene match: 7. The CDR3 contains 15 residues. CDR3 amino acids: CASSWTGTGEETQYF. CDR3 DNA sequence: TGCGCCAGCAGCTGGACAGGGACTGGGGAAGAGACCCAGTACTTC.

This rearrangement joins TRBV13 to TRBJ2-3, with 7 bases identical to TRBD2. The V and J ends lost 5 bases and 6 bases, in that order; junction bases with no gene match: 14. CDR1 is PRHDT, CDR2 FYEKMQ, per germline (reference sequence). CDR3 length: 16 amino acids. CDR3 loop: CASSPAGRQVGDTQYF. Here the CDR3 DNA reads TGTGCCAGCAGCCCAGCGGGGAGGCAGGTTGGGGATACGCAGTATTTT. Drawing the rest from reference TRBV13 and TRBJ2-3, the complete variable domain is AAGVIQSPRHLIKEKRETATLKCYPIPRHDTVYWYQQGPGQDPQFLISFYEKMQSDKGSIPDRFSAQQFSDYHSELNMSSLELGDSALYFCASSPAGRQVGDTQYFGPGTRLTVL.

The CDR3 DNA reads as TGCGCCAGCAGTCCCGGGACTAGATCCGTAAGTAAGGGGACCCAGTACTTC. Residues: CASSPGTRSVSKGTQYF. The chain combines TRBV23-1 with TRBJ2-5; 8 nucleotides line up with TRBD2. TRBV23-1 counts as an open reading frame of uncertain function. Germline trimming cut 4 bases from V and 7 bases from J; bases unmatched to any gene: 17. The CDR3 is 17 amino acids.

A word on this clone: The junction departs from germline at one end; a sequencing error may be responsible. This chain joins TRBV18 and TRBJ2-7, with 8 nucleotides matching TRBD1. There are 14 residues in the CDR3. Germline CDR1 and CDR2: KGHSH and LQKENI. Written as DNA, the CDR3 is TGTGCCAGCTCACCCGGACAGGGTCGAGTTGCGTTGGACTTC. It translates to CASSPGQGRVALDF.

J is TRBJ1-1 and V is TRBV6-5, with D possibly TRBD1 on 6 matching bases. CDR1 is MNHEY and CDR2 is SVGAGI in the germline V gene. The CDR3 consists of 14 residues. V was pared by 5 bases and J by 0 bases, with 10 bases between. The DNA of the CDR3 is TGTGCCAGCAGTCAACAGGGCCTGAACACTGAAGCTTTCTTT. It translates to CASSQQGLNTEAFF.

This clone appeared a single time. The CDR3 nucleotides read TGTGCCAGTAGTATTTACCCGATGACTAATGAAAAACTGTTTTTT. This codes for CASSIYPMTNEKLFF. The chain employs TRBV19 and TRBJ1-4; D remains ambiguous. Trimming left V 3 bases short and J 2 bases short, with 10 bases between. The germline gives CDR1 LNHDA, CDR2 SQIVND (reference sequence). This CDR3 has 15 residues.

The chain carries TRBV5-1 and TRBJ2-1, with TRBD2 matching over 8 bases. Germline trimming cut 2 bases from V and 7 bases from J; bases unmatched to any gene: 11. Germline CDR1 SGHRS, CDR2 YFSETQ. This CDR3 is built from 16 residues. CDR3 loop: CASSFSGTRLNNEQFF. Here the CDR3 DNA reads TGCGCCAGCAGCTTTTCCGGGACTAGATTGAATAATGAGCAGTTCTTC.

The V and J genes are TRBV27 and TRBJ2-7, with unresolved D. CDR3 length equals 15 residues. Per germline, CDR1 MNHEY and CDR2 SMNVEV (reference sequence). Trimming left V 6 bases short and J 3 bases short, with 18 bases between. The CDR3 loop reads CASSRRPPGGYEQYF. CDR3 in DNA: TGTGCCAGCAGCCGACGACCCCCCGGCGGCTACGAGCAGTACTTC.

This clone was seen just once. The chain is built from TRBV4-1 and TRBJ2-5; 9 bases agree with TRBD2. The CDR3 is made up of 20 amino acids. Per the germline V gene, CDR1 is MGHRA and CDR2 is YSYEKL. The V gene end was trimmed by 1 base and the J gene end by 4 bases; junction bases not matched to a gene: 19. This CDR3 is CASSQGTVGPAGGRTETQYF. CDR3 bases: TGCGCCAGCAGCCAAGGGACAGTAGGTCCAGCGGGGGGTAGGACAGAGACCCAGTACTTC.

V and J are TRBV5-1 and TRBJ1-4; no clear D. This CDR3 region has 14 residues. Germline CDR1 SGHRS, CDR2 YFSETQ. V was trimmed by 2 bases and J by 7 bases, leaving 12 bases between them. CDR3 in amino acids: CASSLGSLGEKLFF. The CDR3 DNA is TGCGCCAGCAGCTTAGGGAGCCTGGGTGAAAAACTGTTTTTT.

The chain employs TRBV9 and TRBJ2-5; TRBD1 agrees at 7 bases. CDR3 length equals 15 residues. The trim removed 2 bases at V and 2 bases at J, leaving 6 bases unmatched. Germline lookup yields CDR1 SGDLS and CDR2 YYNGEE. The CDR3 sequence is CASSVGTAPQETQYF. The DNA of the CDR3 is TGTGCCAGCAGCGTCGGGACAGCCCCGCAAGAGACCCAGTACTTC.

The chain recombines TRBV6-5 with TRBJ1-1; D is uncertain. CDR1 MNHEY and CDR2 SVGAGI come from the germline V gene. V lost 7 bases and J lost 8, with 11 bases in between. The CDR3 totals 11 residues. For the CDR3, the DNA is TGTGCCAGCACCTATGGAGGAGAAGCTTTCTTT. It encodes CASTYGGEAFF.